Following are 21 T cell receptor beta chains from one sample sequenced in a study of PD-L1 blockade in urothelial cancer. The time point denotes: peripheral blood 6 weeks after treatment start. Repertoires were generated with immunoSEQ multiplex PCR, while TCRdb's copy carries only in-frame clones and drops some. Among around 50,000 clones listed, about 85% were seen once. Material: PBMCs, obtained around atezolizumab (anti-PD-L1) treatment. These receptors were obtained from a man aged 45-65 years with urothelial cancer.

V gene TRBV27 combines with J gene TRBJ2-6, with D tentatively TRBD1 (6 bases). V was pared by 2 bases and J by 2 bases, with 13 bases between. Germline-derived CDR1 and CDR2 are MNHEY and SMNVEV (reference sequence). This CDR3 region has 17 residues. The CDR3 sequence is CASSLMQGSTGANVLTF. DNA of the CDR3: TGTGCCAGCAGTTTAATGCAGGGGAGTACTGGGGCCAACGTCCTGACTTTC.

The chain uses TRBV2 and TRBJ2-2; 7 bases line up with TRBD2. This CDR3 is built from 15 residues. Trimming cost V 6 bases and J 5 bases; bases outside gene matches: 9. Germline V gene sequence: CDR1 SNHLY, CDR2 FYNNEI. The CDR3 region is CASSSSRGGTGELFF. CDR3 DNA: TGTGCCAGCAGCTCCTCCCGGGGAGGGACCGGGGAGCTGTTTTTT.

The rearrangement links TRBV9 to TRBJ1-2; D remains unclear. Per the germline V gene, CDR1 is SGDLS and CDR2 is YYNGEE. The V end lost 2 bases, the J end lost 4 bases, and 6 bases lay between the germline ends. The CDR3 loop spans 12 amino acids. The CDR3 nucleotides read TGTGCCAGCAGCGTCGGGGTCTATGGCTACACCTTC. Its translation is CASSVGVYGYTF.

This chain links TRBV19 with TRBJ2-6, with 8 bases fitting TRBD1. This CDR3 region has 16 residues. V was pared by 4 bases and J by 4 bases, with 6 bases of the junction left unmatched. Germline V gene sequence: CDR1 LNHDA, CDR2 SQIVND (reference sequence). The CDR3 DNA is TGTGCCAGTAGTAGGGGACAGGCCTCGGGGGCCAACGTCCTGACTTTC. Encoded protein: CASSRGQASGANVLTF.

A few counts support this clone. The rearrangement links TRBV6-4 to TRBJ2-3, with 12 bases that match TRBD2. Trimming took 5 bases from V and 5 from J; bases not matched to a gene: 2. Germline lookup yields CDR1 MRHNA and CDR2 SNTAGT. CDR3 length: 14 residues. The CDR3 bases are TGTGCCAGCAGTCTAGCGGGGGGGCGAGATACGCAGTATTTT. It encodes CASSLAGGRDTQYF.

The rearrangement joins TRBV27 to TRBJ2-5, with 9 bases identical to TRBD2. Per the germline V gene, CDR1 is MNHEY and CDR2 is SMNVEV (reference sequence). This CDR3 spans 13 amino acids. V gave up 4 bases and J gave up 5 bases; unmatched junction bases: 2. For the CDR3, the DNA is TGTGCCAGCAGTTCAAGCGGGAGGGAGACCCAGTACTTC. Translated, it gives CASSSSGRETQYF.

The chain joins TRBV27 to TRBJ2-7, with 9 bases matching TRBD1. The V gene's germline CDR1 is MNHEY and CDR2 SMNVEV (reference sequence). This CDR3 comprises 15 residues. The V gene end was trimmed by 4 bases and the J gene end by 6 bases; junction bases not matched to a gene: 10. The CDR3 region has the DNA TGTGCCAGCAGTTCGCCGGGACAGGGTTATCGCGAGCAGTACTTC. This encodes CASSSPGQGYREQYF.

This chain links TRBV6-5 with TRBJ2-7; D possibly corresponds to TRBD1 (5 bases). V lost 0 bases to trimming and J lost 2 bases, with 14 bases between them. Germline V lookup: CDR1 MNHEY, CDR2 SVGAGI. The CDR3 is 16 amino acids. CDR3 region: CASSYSSPGRPYEQYF. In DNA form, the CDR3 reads TGTGCCAGCAGTTACTCGTCGCCAGGGCGGCCCTACGAGCAGTACTTC.

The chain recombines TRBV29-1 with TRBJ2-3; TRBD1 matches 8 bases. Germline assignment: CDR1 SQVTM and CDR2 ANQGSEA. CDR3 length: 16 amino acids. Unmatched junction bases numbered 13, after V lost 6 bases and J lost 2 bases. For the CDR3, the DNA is TGCAGCGTGAGGGGGTTTACAGGGGGGCCCACAGATACGCAGTATTTT. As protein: CSVRGFTGGPTDTQYF.

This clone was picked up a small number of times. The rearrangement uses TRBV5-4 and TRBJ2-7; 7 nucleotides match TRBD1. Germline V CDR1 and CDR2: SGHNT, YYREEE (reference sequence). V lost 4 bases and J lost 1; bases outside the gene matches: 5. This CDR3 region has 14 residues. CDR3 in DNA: TGTGCCAGCAGCAAGGACAGGATGTCCTACGAGCAGTACTTC. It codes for CASSKDRMSYEQYF. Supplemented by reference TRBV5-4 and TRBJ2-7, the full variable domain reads ETGVTQSPTHLIKTRGQQVTLRCSSQSGHNTVSWYQQALGQGPQFIFQYYREEENGRGNFPPRFSGLQFPNYSSELNVNALELDDSALYLCASSKDRMSYEQYFGPGTRLTVT.

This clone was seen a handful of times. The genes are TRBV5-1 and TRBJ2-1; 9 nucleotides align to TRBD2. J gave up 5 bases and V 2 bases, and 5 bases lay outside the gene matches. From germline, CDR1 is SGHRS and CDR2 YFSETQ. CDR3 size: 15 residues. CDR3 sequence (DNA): TGCGCCAGCAGCTTAAGACTAGCGGAGGACAATGAGCAGTTCTTC. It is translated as CASSLRLAEDNEQFF. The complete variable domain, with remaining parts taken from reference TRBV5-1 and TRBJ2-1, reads KAGVTQTPRYLIKTRGQQVTLSCSPISGHRSVSWYQQTPGQGLQFLFEYFSETQRNKGNFPGRFSGRQFSNSRSEMNVSTLELGDSALYLCASSLRLAEDNEQFFGPGTRLTVL.

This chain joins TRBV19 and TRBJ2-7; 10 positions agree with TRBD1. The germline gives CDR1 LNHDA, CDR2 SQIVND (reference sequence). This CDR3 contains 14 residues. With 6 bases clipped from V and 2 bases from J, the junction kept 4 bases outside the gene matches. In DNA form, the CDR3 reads TGTGCCAGTAGAACGACAGGGGGCACCTACGAGCAGTACTTC. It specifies CASRTTGGTYEQYF.

The CDR3 loop is CASSEAPGGRYEQYF. The DNA of the CDR3 is TGTGCCAGCAGTGAAGCGCCGGGAGGGCGCTACGAGCAGTACTTC. This rearrangement joins TRBV6-1 to TRBJ2-7, with 8 positions matching TRBD2. CDR3 length: 15 residues. V shed 0 bases, J shed 3 bases, and the junction held 4 bases outside the gene matches. The germline V gene has CDR1 MNHNS and CDR2 SASEGT.

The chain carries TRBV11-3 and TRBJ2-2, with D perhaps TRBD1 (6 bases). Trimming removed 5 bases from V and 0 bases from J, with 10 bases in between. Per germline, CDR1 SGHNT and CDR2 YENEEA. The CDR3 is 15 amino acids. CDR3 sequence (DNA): TGTGCCAGCAGCCGACAGGCGACGAACACCGGGGAGCTGTTTTTT. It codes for CASSRQATNTGELFF.

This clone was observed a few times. This CDR3 reads CATSVRTTGYGYTF. The CDR3 DNA sequence: TGTGCCACCAGCGTCCGTACGACAGGGTATGGCTACACCTTC. The V gene is TRBV15, the J gene TRBJ1-2, with 7 bases fitting TRBD1. CDR1 and CDR2 from the germline V gene are LNHNV and YYDKDF (reference sequence). This CDR3 is built from 14 residues. The V segment lost 5 bases and the J segment 5 bases; nucleotides outside the gene matches: 8. Looking up the rest from reference TRBV15 and TRBJ1-2 gives the full variable domain: DAMVIQNPRYQVTQFGKPVTLSCSQTLNHNVMYWYQQKSSQAPKLLFHYYDKDFNNEADTPDNFQSRRPNTSFCFLDIRSPGLGDTAMYLCATSVRTTGYGYTFGSGTRLTVV.

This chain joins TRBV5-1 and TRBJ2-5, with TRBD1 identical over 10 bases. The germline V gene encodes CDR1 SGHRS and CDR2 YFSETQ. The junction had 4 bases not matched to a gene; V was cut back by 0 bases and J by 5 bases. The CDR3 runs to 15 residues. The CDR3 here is CASSLGDRGDETQYF. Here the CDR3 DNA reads TGCGCCAGCAGCTTGGGGGACAGGGGCGATGAGACCCAGTACTTC.

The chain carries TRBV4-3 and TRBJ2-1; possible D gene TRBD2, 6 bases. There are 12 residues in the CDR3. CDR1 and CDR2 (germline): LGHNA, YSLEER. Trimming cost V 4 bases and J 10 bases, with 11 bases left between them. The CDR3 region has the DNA TGCGCCAGCAGCCCGGGGGTTGGAGAGCAGTTCTTC. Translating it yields CASSPGVGEQFF.

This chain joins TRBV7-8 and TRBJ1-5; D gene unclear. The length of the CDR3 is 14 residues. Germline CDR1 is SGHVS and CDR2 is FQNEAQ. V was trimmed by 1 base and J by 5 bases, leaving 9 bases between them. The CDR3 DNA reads TGTGCCAGCAGCTTAGGCCAGGACTATCAGCCCCAGCATTTT. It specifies CASSLGQDYQPQHF.

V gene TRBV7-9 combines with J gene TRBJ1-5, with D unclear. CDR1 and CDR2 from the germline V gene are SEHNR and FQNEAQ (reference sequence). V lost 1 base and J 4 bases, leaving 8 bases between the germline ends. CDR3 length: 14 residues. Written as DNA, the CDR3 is TGTGCCAGCAGCTTAGGGCCAGGAAATCAGCCCCAGCATTTT. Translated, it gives CASSLGPGNQPQHF.

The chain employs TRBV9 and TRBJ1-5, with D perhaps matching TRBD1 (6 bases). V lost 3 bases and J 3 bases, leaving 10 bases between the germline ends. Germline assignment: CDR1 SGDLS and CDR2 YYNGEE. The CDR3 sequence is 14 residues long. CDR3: CASSAGQNNQPQHF. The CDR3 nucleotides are TGTGCCAGCAGCGCAGGACAGAACAATCAGCCCCAGCATTTT.

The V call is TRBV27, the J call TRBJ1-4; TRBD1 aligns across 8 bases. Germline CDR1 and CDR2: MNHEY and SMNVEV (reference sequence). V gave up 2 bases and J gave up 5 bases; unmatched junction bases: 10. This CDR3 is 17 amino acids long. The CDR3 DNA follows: TGTGCCAGCAGTTTAAGGCGCCAGGGGGCTGCGAATGAAAAACTGTTTTTT. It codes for CASSLRRQGAANEKLFF.